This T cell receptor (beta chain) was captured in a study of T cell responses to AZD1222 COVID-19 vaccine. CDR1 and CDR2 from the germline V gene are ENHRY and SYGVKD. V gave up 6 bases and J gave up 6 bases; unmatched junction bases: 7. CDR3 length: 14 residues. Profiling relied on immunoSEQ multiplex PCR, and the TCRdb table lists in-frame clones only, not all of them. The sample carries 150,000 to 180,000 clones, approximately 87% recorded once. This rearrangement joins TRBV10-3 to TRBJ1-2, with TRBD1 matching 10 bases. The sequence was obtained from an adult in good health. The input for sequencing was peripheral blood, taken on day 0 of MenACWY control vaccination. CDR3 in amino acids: CAISLGTGVDGYTF. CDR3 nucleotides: TGTGCCATCAGCCTCGGGACAGGGGTTGATGGCTACACCTTC.